Presented here are 20 T cell receptor beta chains from one specimen sequenced in a study of cytomegalovirus exposure and HLA in healthy donors. This PCR relied on a set of 60 Vbeta primers and 13 Jbeta primers. The repertoire was sequenced with immunoSEQ multiplex PCR; TCRdb's copy has only in-frame clones and lacks some. The sample contains some 200,000 clones, approximately 80% of which appear only once. The specimen sequenced was PBMCs. Every receptor here comes from a boy younger than 18 in good health and CMV-seronegative.

The chain joins TRBV27 to TRBJ1-4; D is undetermined. Germline CDR1 reads MNHEY; CDR2 reads SMNVEV (reference sequence). V lost 6 bases, J lost 8 bases, and 19 bases lay in between. This CDR3 is built from 15 residues. CDR3 in DNA: TGTGCCAGCAGGCCTACCCGCGGTGGCAAGGAAAAACTGTTTTTT. Its protein is CASRPTRGGKEKLFF.

CDR3 DNA sequence: TGTGCCAGTAGTACGGGCGGGGTCGAGCAGTACTTC. It encodes CASSTGGVEQYF. The chain couples TRBV19 to TRBJ2-7, with D possibly being TRBD2 (6 bases). Germline CDR1 is LNHDA and CDR2 is SQIVND (reference sequence). Trimming left V 4 bases short and J 6 bases short, with 10 bases between. This CDR3 comprises 12 residues.

The rearrangement uses TRBV10-2 and TRBJ2-6; D is undetermined. The CDR3 has 17 residues. Looked up from germline, CDR1 is WSHSY and CDR2 is SAAADI. The ends were cut back, 2 bases at V and 1 base at J, with 12 bases in the middle. This CDR3 reads CASSELRIMSGANVLTF. The CDR3 DNA is TGCGCCAGCAGTGAGCTGAGGATTATGTCTGGGGCCAACGTCCTGACTTTC.

This rearrangement joins TRBV27 to TRBJ1-1; D unresolved. The CDR3 contains 13 residues. The V end lost 5 bases, the J end lost 0 bases, and 7 bases lay between the germline ends. The germline CDR1 and CDR2 sequences are MNHEY and SMNVEV (reference sequence). The CDR3 coding sequence is TGTGCCAGCAGTCTCGAGATGAACACTGAAGCTTTCTTT. Translated, it gives CASSLEMNTEAFF.

About this clone itself: This sample also contains other DNA sequences that code for the same CDR3. The chain uses TRBV7-9 and TRBJ1-5; the D is unclear. The germline V gene encodes CDR1 SEHNR and CDR2 FQNEAQ (reference sequence). This CDR3 comprises 12 residues. V lost 4 bases to trimming and J lost 6 bases, with 7 bases between them. The CDR3 protein is CASSSGGQPQHF. The DNA of the CDR3 is TGTGCCAGCAGCTCGGGAGGTCAGCCCCAGCATTTT.

For the CDR3, the DNA is TGTGCCAGTAGTACCCTACAGGGTTCGATTTCCTATGGCTACACCTTC. This sequence encodes CASSTLQGSISYGYTF. V is TRBV19 and J is TRBJ1-2, with D perhaps TRBD1 (6 bases). The CDR3 extends over 16 amino acids. CDR1 is LNHDA and CDR2 is SQIVND in the germline V gene (reference sequence). Trimming took 4 bases from V and 4 from J, leaving 19 bases between them.

The V call is TRBV14, the J call TRBJ1-1; 7 positions match TRBD1. V lost 7 bases, J lost 1 base, and 6 bases stayed unmatched. Germline CDR1 reads SGHDN; CDR2 reads FVKESK. The CDR3 spans 14 residues. The CDR3, as DNA: TGTGCCAGCACCCAGGGGACAGAGAACACTGAAGCTTTCTTT. Translation gives CASTQGTENTEAFF.

The V call is TRBV5-4, the J call TRBJ2-7; the D gene is possibly TRBD2 (7 bases). Germline CDR1 and CDR2: SGHNT and YYREEE (reference sequence). The V and J ends lost 0 bases and 6 bases respectively, with 13 bases between them. This CDR3 region has 14 residues. The chain's CDR3 is CASSLAWAGAEQYF. The CDR3, as DNA: TGTGCCAGCAGCTTGGCGTGGGCGGGGGCCGAGCAGTACTTC.

This clone was detected a few times. The rearrangement uses TRBV13 and TRBJ2-7; D is ambiguous. Germline lookup yields CDR1 PRHDT and CDR2 FYEKMQ (reference sequence). The length of the CDR3 is 15 residues. The germline V and J ends were trimmed by 1 base and 0 bases, with 10 bases remaining between them. The chain's CDR3 is CASSLDAGSSYEQYF. CDR3 sequence (DNA): TGTGCCAGCAGCTTAGATGCAGGTAGCTCCTACGAGCAGTACTTC.

The chain recombines TRBV2 with TRBJ1-2; D gene ambiguous. Looked up from germline, CDR1 is SNHLY and CDR2 is FYNNEI. The CDR3 has 12 residues. The V end lost 7 bases, the J end lost 5 bases, and 11 bases lay between the germline ends. The CDR3 coding sequence is TGTGCCAGCAATCAGGACTTTTATGGCTACACCTTC. Protein: CASNQDFYGYTF.

This clone has a handful of counts. The chain joins TRBV18 to TRBJ1-2, with 7 bases lining up with TRBD1. Germline V CDR1 and CDR2: KGHSH, LQKENI. J was trimmed by 6 bases and V by 4 bases; bases with no gene match: 5. CDR3 length: 13 residues. Written as DNA, the CDR3 is TGTGCCAGCTCACTTGGACAGGCGGATGGCTACACCTTC. Encoded protein: CASSLGQADGYTF.

The chain recombines TRBV11-3 with TRBJ2-2, with D maybe TRBD1 (5 bases). Trimming removed 3 bases from V and 5 bases from J, with 7 bases in between. There are 13 residues in the CDR3. CDR1 is SGHNT and CDR2 is YENEEA in the germline V gene. The DNA of the CDR3 is TGTGCCAGCAGCTTCAGGGTTACCGGGGAGCTGTTTTTT. Translated, it gives CASSFRVTGELFF.

The chain combines TRBV30 with TRBJ2-3; D not resolved. V was cut by 4 bases and J by 2 bases, with 16 bases left in between. This CDR3 region has 15 residues. The V gene's germline CDR1 is GTSNPN and CDR2 SVGIG (reference sequence). The DNA for the CDR3 is TGTGCCTGGAACACTCCCAGTGGGCCCACAGATACGCAGTATTTT. Translating it yields CAWNTPSGPTDTQYF. The entire variable domain, with the rest obtained from reference TRBV30 and TRBJ2-3, is as follows: SQTIHQWPATLVQPVGSPLSLECTVEGTSNPNLYWYRQAAGRGLQLLFYSVGIGQISSEVPQNLSASRPQDRQFILSSKKLLLSDSGFYLCAWNTPSGPTDTQYFGPGTRLTVL.

The chain uses TRBV14 and TRBJ2-1; D remains unclear. Trimming removed 0 bases at V and 8 bases at J, with 11 bases between. CDR1 SGHDN and CDR2 FVKESK come from the germline V gene. This CDR3 comprises 14 residues. The CDR3 nucleotides are TGTGCCAGCAGCCAAGATCCCCGTCTCTATGAGCAGTTCTTC. Translation gives CASSQDPRLYEQFF. The full variable domain, rest sourced from reference TRBV14 and TRBJ2-1, is EAGVTQFPSHSVIEKGQTVTLRCDPISGHDNLYWYRRVMGKEIKFLLHFVKESKQDESGMPNNRFLAERTGGTYSTLKVQPAELEDSGVYFCASSQDPRLYEQFFGPGTRLTVL.

The chain combines TRBV7-8 with TRBJ1-5; D is uncertain. The germline gives CDR1 SGHVS, CDR2 FQNEAQ. V was clipped by 1 base and J by 4 bases, with 11 bases between them. There are 15 residues in the CDR3. The CDR3 sequence is CASSLVRAENQPQHF. In DNA form, the CDR3 reads TGTGCCAGCAGCTTAGTGAGGGCCGAAAATCAGCCCCAGCATTTT.

In DNA form, the CDR3 reads TGTGCCAGCAGCCAATCGATGGGGGACAGGGAAAGAACCGGGGAGCTGTTTTTT. This translates into CASSQSMGDRERTGELFF. The chain carries TRBV16 and TRBJ2-2; TRBD1 matches at 9 bases. The V segment lost 0 bases and the J segment 5 bases; nucleotides outside the gene matches: 10. This CDR3 has 18 amino acids. Germline V gene sequence: CDR1 KGHSY, CDR2 FQNENV. The full variable domain, completed using reference TRBV16 and TRBJ2-2, is GEEVAQTPKHLVRGEGQKAKLYCAPIKGHSYVFWYQQVLKNEFKFLISFQNENVFDETGMPKERFSAKCLPNSPCSLEIQATKLEDSAVYFCASSQSMGDRERTGELFFGEGSRLTVL.

The genes are TRBV5-6 and TRBJ2-1; 7 bases map to TRBD2. Germline V gives CDR1 SGHDT, CDR2 YYEEEE. The CDR3 has 16 residues. V was clipped by 1 base and J by 5 bases; unmatched bases: 9. The DNA of the CDR3 is TGTGCCAGCAGCTTGATTGTGGCTAGCGGTAACAATGAGCAGTTCTTC. Protein: CASSLIVASGNNEQFF.

The V call is TRBV19, the J call TRBJ2-5; 8 bases fit TRBD2. Germline values: CDR1 LNHDA, CDR2 SQIVND (reference sequence). This CDR3 spans 16 amino acids. V was clipped by 3 bases and J by 3 bases; unmatched bases: 9. CDR3: CASSMGPFGGEETQYF. For the CDR3, the DNA is TGTGCCAGTAGTATGGGCCCCTTCGGGGGGGAAGAGACCCAGTACTTC.

V and J are TRBV5-1 and TRBJ1-1; TRBD1 matches at 10 bases. V shed 9 bases, J shed 1 base, and the junction held 18 bases outside the gene matches. Germline CDR1 reads SGHRS; CDR2 reads YFSETQ. The CDR3 is 18 amino acids. CDR3 in DNA: TGCGCCATCTCATCCTCAATAGACAGGGGGCAGGGGAACACTGAAGCTTTCTTT. The encoded protein is CAISSSIDRGQGNTEAFF. The variable domain in full, completed from reference TRBV5-1 and TRBJ1-1, reads KAGVTQTPRYLIKTRGQQVTLSCSPISGHRSVSWYQQTPGQGLQFLFEYFSETQRNKGNFPGRFSGRQFSNSRSEMNVSTLELGDSALYLCAISSSIDRGQGNTEAFFGQGTRLTVV.

Turning to this clone: An end of the junction differs from the germline gene, which may be a read error. The rearrangement joins TRBV7-7 to TRBJ2-5, with TRBD1 as a possible D gene (5 bases). Germline CDR1 is SSHAT and CDR2 is FNYEAQ (reference sequence). The CDR3 spans 13 residues. CDR3 nucleotide sequence: TGTGCTAGCAGTTCAGACAGCAAAGAGACCCAGTACTTC. This codes for CASSSDSKETQYF.